This paragraph covers one TCR beta chain sequence. In the same sample, other DNA sequences code for this CDR3. PCR primers comprised 60 Vbeta and 13 Jbeta primers. Some clones are missing from TCRdb's copy, which holds only in-frame ones; the method was immunoSEQ multiplex PCR. The repertoire holds 100,000 to 150,000 clones, with just under 75% as singletons. CDR1 is LGHNA and CDR2 is YNFKEQ in the germline V gene. J lost 3 bases, V lost 1 base, and 2 bases had no gene match. This CDR3 has 14 amino acids. This entry is derived from a study of cytomegalovirus exposure and HLA in healthy donors. The overall study: HLA-typed donors were the source of roughly 80 million unique TCRs held in an early data release.

The receptor comes from a man between 60 and 70 years old in good health and CMV-seropositive. This chain uses TRBV4-2 with TRBJ2-5, with 7 bases identical to TRBD2. Source material: PBMCs. CDR3: CASSQGTRKETQYF. CDR3 nucleotides: TGTGCCAGCAGCCAAGGGACTAGGAAAGAGACCCAGTACTTC.